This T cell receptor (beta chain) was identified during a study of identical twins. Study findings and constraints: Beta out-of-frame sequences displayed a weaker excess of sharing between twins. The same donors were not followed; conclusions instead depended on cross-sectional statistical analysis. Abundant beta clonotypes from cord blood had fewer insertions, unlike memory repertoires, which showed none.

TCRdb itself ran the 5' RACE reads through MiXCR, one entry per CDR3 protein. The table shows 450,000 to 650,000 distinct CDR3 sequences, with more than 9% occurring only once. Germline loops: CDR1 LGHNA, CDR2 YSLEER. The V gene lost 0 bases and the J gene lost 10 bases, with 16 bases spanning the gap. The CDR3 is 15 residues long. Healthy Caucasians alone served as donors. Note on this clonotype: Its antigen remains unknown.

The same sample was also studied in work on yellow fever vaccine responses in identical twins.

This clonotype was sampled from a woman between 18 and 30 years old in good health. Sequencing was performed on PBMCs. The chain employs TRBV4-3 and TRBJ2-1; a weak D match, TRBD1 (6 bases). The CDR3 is CASSQEGRGRGEQFF. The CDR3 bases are TGCGCCAGCAGCCAAGAGGGCAGGGGACGGGGCGAGCAGTTCTTC.